This record looks at one T cell receptor (beta chain) sequence and its context. Its antigen is unidentified. This CDR3 is built from 15 residues. Trimming took 5 bases from V and 3 from J; bases not matched to a gene: 7. Looked up from germline, CDR1 is SGHTA and CDR2 is FQGTGA. This sample was included in a study of cytomegalovirus exposure and HLA in healthy donors. Study-wide points: Most CMV-associated TCR beta chains appeared HLA-restricted in a later analysis. A highly shared variant cluster was judged a likely technical artifact.

The PCR made use of 60 Vbeta and 13 Jbeta primers. Here immunoSEQ multiplex PCR was the method, and the copy in TCRdb shows in-frame clones only, minus some. Seen here are under 200,000 clones, less than 90% observed once, and the top ten hold less than 0.4%. The clonotype was recovered from a woman aged 25 to 45 in good health and CMV-seronegative. Source material: PBMCs. The rearrangement joins TRBV7-3 to TRBJ2-1, with 7 nucleotides matching TRBD1. As DNA, the CDR3 is TGTGCCAGCAGCCTCCGGGACAGCAACTACAATGAGCAGTTCTTC. It codes for CASSLRDSNYNEQFF. Supplemented by reference TRBV7-3 and TRBJ2-1, the full variable domain reads GAGVSQTPSNKVTEKGKYVELRCDPISGHTALYWYRQSLGQGPEFLIYFQGTGAADDSGLPNDRFFAVRPEGSVSTLKIQRTERGDSAVYLCASSLRDSNYNEQFFGPGTRLTVL.